This T cell receptor (beta chain) was captured in a study of cytomegalovirus exposure and HLA in healthy donors. Vbeta (60) and Jbeta (13) primers were used in the PCR. Data came from immunoSEQ multiplex PCR; TCRdb stores just in-frame clones and leaves some out. Of 150,000 to 200,000 clones listed, over 60% are singletons. Study-wide points: Accurate prediction of HLA-A and HLA-B alleles (for most subjects) was reportedly achieved from TCR beta sequences.

The germline V gene has CDR1 WSHSY and CDR2 SAAADI. Trimming left V 7 bases short and J 5 bases short, with 8 bases between. The CDR3 runs to 12 residues. This clone has only a few counts. Antigen unknown. Source material: PBMCs. The sequence was obtained from a middle-aged man in good health and CMV-seropositive. The chain carries TRBV10-2 and TRBJ2-2; D not resolved. The CDR3 spells CASTAETGELFF. CDR3 in DNA: TGCGCCAGCACGGCGGAAACCGGGGAGCTGTTTTTT.